The 17 T cell receptor beta chains listed next were all sequenced from one sample in a study of cytomegalovirus exposure and HLA in healthy donors. The PCR used 60 Vbeta and 13 Jbeta primers. Profiled with immunoSEQ multiplex PCR; TCRdb holds only in-frame clones, not every one. The repertoire holds 110,000 to 150,000 clones, with about 77% as singletons. Specimen: PBMCs. The receptors come from a female donor in good health and CMV-seronegative.

J is TRBJ1-5 and V is TRBV6-5, with D possibly being TRBD1 (5 bases). V was trimmed by 0 bases and J by 6 bases, leaving 12 bases between them. CDR1 and CDR2 (germline): MNHEY, SVGAGI. The length of the CDR3 is 15 residues. The CDR3 nucleotides read TGTGCCAGCAGTTACTCCCTCAGGGAAAGTCAGCCCCAGCATTTT. Translating gives CASSYSLRESQPQHF.

V gene TRBV5-6 combines with J gene TRBJ1-1; 7 bases line up with TRBD1. Germline V gene sequence: CDR1 SGHDT, CDR2 YYEEEE. V trimming: 2 bases; J trimming: 5 bases; junction bases outside the gene matches: 6. The CDR3 runs to 14 residues. CDR3 nucleotide sequence: TGTGCCAGCAGCTTAAGGGACAGAGGGACTGAAGCTTTCTTT. It specifies CASSLRDRGTEAFF.

The chain carries TRBV28 and TRBJ2-1, with 11 bases matching TRBD2. V shed 6 bases and J 9 bases; nucleotides not matched to a gene: 13. The CDR3 totals 16 residues. Germline-derived CDR1 and CDR2 are MDHEN and SYDVKM. The CDR3 spells CASRNLGLAVGAEQFF. In nucleotides, the CDR3 is TGTGCCAGCAGGAACTTGGGACTAGCGGTCGGAGCTGAGCAGTTCTTC.

In regard to this clone: Mismatch with germline at one junction end may stem from a read error. The chain couples TRBV5-1 to TRBJ2-2, with D tentatively TRBD2 (5 bases). This CDR3 has 15 residues. CDR1 and CDR2 from the germline V gene are SGHRS and YFSETQ. CDR3 region: CASSFRMVSTGEPFF. CDR3 DNA: TGCGCCAGCAGCTTTCGCATGGTGAGTACCGGGGAGCCGTTTTTT.

The chain links TRBV28 to TRBJ2-7; D unclear. Trimming cost V 6 bases and J 7 bases, with 22 bases left between them. Germline values: CDR1 MDHEN, CDR2 SYDVKM. This CDR3 is 15 amino acids long. Written as DNA, the CDR3 is TGTGCCAGCAGCCTTTACTCCCCCCGCGGCTGGGAGCAGTACTTC. Protein sequence: CASSLYSPRGWEQYF.

The V and J genes are TRBV18 and TRBJ1-1; TRBD1 is a possible D gene (6 bases). Trimming stripped 3 bases from V and 1 base from J, with 12 bases between. The length of the CDR3 is 15 residues. Germline CDR1 reads KGHSH; CDR2 reads LQKENI. The DNA of the CDR3 is TGTGCCAGCTCACCCGGACAGCCGGCGAACACTGAAGCTTTCTTT. Translation: CASSPGQPANTEAFF. Using reference TRBV18 and TRBJ1-1 for the parts outside the CDR3, the full variable domain is NAGVMQNPRHLVRRRGQEARLRCSPMKGHSHVYWYRQLPEEGLKFMVYLQKENIIDESGMPKERFSAEFPKEGPSILRIQQVVRGDSAAYFCASSPGQPANTEAFFGQGTRLTVV.

There are a few counts of this clone. The chain carries TRBV7-6 and TRBJ2-6; D is possibly TRBD1 (6 bases). Trimming pared 5 bases from V and 1 base from J, leaving 12 bases between. CDR3 length: 16 amino acids. Germline lookup yields CDR1 SGHVS and CDR2 FNYEAQ. Here the CDR3 DNA reads TGTGCCAGCAGCACAGGGTCAGGGTCTGGGGCCAACGTCCTGACTTTC. This gives the protein CASSTGSGSGANVLTF.

The chain joins TRBV6-5 to TRBJ1-2; D unresolved. Deletions cut 7 bases from V and 8 bases from J, with 14 bases between. The CDR3 consists of 12 residues. The germline CDR1 and CDR2 sequences are MNHEY and SVGAGI. CDR3 DNA sequence: TGTGCCAGCAACCCCGGCGGCTCAGGCTACACCTTC. Translated: CASNPGGSGYTF.

The rearrangement joins TRBV19 to TRBJ1-6, with unresolved D. V gave up 2 bases and J gave up 7 bases, with 3 bases separating them. The CDR3 sequence is 12 residues long. Looked up from germline, CDR1 is LNHDA and CDR2 is SQIVND (reference sequence). The CDR3 DNA reads TGTGCCAGTAGTATACCGAATTCACCCCTCCACTTT. The encoded protein is CASSIPNSPLHF. Based on the CDR3 plus reference TRBV19 and TRBJ1-6, the full variable domain is DGGITQSPKYLFRKEGQNVTLSCEQNLNHDAMYWYRQDPGQGLRLIYYSQIVNDFQKGDIAEGYSVSREKKESFPLTVTSAQKNPTAFYLCASSIPNSPLHFGNGTRLTVT.

The chain is built from TRBV29-1 and TRBJ2-1; possibly TRBD1 for D (6 bases). The V gene lost 6 bases and the J gene lost 8 bases, with 14 bases spanning the gap. The CDR3 contains 12 residues. Germline V gene sequence: CDR1 SQVTM, CDR2 ANQGSEA. The CDR3 DNA follows: TGCAGCGTCCGATACAGGGTGGATGAGCAGTTCTTC. It encodes CSVRYRVDEQFF.

This rearrangement joins TRBV11-2 to TRBJ2-3; 7 nucleotides match TRBD2. Germline assignment: CDR1 SGHAT and CDR2 FQNNGV. This CDR3 is 17 amino acids long. V dropped 2 bases and J dropped 2; count of bases not matched to a gene: 10. CDR3 bases: TGTGCCAGCAGCTTACGTGGGAGGGGTTCACACACAGATACGCAGTATTTT. Translation: CASSLRGRGSHTDTQYF.

The rearrangement joins TRBV28 to TRBJ1-2; possible D gene TRBD1, 5 bases. The V gene's germline CDR1 is MDHEN and CDR2 SYDVKM. There are 15 residues in the CDR3. Trimming left V 4 bases short and J 5 bases short, with 17 bases between. Written as DNA, the CDR3 is TGTGCCAGCAGTTCCCCCCCCGACAGAGATTATGGCTACACCTTC. Amino acids: CASSSPPDRDYGYTF.

The CDR3 nucleotides are TGTGCCAGCTCACCGAGTACCTACGAGCAGTACTTC. Its translation is CASSPSTYEQYF. The chain has TRBV18 and TRBJ2-7, with D unclear. The CDR3 has 12 residues. V was clipped by 3 bases and J by 2 bases, with 5 bases between them. Germline CDR1 and CDR2: KGHSH and LQKENI.

There are many counts of this clone. The rearrangement joins TRBV6-5 to TRBJ1-1; 7 nucleotides align to TRBD1. The CDR3 is 14 amino acids. Trimming cost V 4 bases and J 0 bases; bases outside gene matches: 2. Germline CDR1 is MNHEY and CDR2 is SVGAGI. The CDR3 spells CASSFGQVNTEAFF. CDR3 coding DNA: TGTGCCAGCAGTTTCGGACAGGTGAACACTGAAGCTTTCTTT.

The chain is built from TRBV9 and TRBJ1-1, with D unclear. The CDR3 runs 14 residues. The ends were cut back, 7 bases at V and 1 base at J, with 14 bases in the middle. Looked up from germline, CDR1 is SGDLS and CDR2 is YYNGEE. The CDR3 region has the DNA TGTGCCAGCGGCGCCCAGAAAAAGAACACTGAAGCTTTCTTT. Amino acid sequence: CASGAQKKNTEAFF. Looking up the rest from reference TRBV9 and TRBJ1-1 gives the full variable domain: DSGVTQTPKHLITATGQRVTLRCSPRSGDLSVYWYQQSLDQGLQFLIQYYNGEERAKGNILERFSAQQFPDLHSELNLSSLELGDSALYFCASGAQKKNTEAFFGQGTRLTVV.

This chain uses TRBV2 with TRBJ1-1; D gene uncertain. CDR1 is SNHLY, CDR2 FYNNEI, per germline. V was pared by 3 bases and J by 5 bases, with 16 bases between. The CDR3 length is 15 residues. The CDR3 loop reads CASSDRPGGETEAFF. CDR3 nucleotide sequence: TGTGCCAGCAGTGACCGCCCCGGTGGTGAGACTGAAGCTTTCTTT.

The V and J genes are TRBV19 and TRBJ2-7, with a possible D match to TRBD2 (6 bases). CDR1 and CDR2 (germline): LNHDA, SQIVND (reference sequence). The CDR3 runs to 12 residues. The V end was cut by 2 bases, the J end by 6 bases, with 8 bases between. The CDR3 nucleotides read TGTGCCAGTAGTATAAACGGGGGCGAGCAGTACTTC. It yields the protein CASSINGGEQYF.